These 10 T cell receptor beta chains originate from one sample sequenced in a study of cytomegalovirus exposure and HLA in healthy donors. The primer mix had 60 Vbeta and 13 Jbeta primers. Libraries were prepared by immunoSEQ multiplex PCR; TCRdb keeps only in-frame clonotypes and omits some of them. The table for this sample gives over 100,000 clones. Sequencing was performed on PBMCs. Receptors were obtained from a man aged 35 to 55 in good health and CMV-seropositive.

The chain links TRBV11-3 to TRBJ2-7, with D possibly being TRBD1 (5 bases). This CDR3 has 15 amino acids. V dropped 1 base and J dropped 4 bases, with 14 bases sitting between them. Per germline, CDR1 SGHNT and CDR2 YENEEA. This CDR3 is CASSLGPSGLYEQYF. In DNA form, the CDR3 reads TGTGCCAGCAGCTTAGGGCCGTCAGGGCTTTACGAGCAGTACTTC.

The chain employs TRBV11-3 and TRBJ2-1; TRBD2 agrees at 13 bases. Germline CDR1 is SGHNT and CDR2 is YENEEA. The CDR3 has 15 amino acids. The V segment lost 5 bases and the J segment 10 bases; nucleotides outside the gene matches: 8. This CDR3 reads CASSPGLAGEREQFF. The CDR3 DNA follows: TGTGCCAGCAGCCCCGGACTAGCGGGAGAGAGGGAGCAGTTCTTC.

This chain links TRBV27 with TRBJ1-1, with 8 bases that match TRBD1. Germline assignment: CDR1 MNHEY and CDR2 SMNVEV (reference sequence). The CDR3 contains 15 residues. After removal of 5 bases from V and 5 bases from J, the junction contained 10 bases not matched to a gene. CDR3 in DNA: TGTGCCAGCAGTGCTAGACAGGGGTGGTATACTGAAGCTTTCTTT. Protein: CASSARQGWYTEAFF.

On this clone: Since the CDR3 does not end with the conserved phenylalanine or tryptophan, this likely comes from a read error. The CDR3 spells CASSLDRITYEQYL. The DNA for the CDR3 is TGTGCCAGCAGCTTAGACAGGATTACCTACGAGCAGTACCTC. The chain uses TRBV7-2 and TRBJ2-7; a possible D gene is TRBD1 (5 bases). Looked up from germline, CDR1 is SGHTA and CDR2 is FQGNSA. The V and J ends lost 1 base and 2 bases respectively, with 9 bases between them. The CDR3 is 14 amino acids.

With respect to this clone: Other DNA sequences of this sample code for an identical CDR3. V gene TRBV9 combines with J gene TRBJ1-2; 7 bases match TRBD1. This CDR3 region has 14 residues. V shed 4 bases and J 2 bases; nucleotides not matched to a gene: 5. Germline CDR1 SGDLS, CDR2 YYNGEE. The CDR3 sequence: CASSLSGQNYGYTF. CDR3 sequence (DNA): TGTGCCAGCAGCCTCTCGGGACAGAACTATGGCTACACCTTC. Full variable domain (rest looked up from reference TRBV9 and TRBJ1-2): DSGVTQTPKHLITATGQRVTLRCSPRSGDLSVYWYQQSLDQGLQFLIQYYNGEERAKGNILERFSAQQFPDLHSELNLSSLELGDSALYFCASSLSGQNYGYTFGSGTRLTVV.

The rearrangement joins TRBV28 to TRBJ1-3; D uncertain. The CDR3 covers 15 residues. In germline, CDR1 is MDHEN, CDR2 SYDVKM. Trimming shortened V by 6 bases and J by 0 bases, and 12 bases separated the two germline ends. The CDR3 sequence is CASSPPGASGNTIYF. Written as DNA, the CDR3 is TGTGCCAGCAGCCCGCCGGGAGCCTCTGGAAACACCATATATTTT.

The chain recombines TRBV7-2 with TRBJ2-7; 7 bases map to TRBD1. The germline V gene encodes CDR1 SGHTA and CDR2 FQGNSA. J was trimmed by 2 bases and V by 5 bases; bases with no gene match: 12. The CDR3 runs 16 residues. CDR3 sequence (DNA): TGTGCCAGCAGCCCCTATGACCGGGACAGAACCTACGAGCAGTACTTC. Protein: CASSPYDRDRTYEQYF. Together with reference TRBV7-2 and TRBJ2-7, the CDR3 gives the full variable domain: GAGVSQSPSNKVTEKGKDVELRCDPISGHTALYWYRQSLGQGLEFLIYFQGNSAPDKSGLPSDRFSAERTGGSVSTLTIQRTQQEDSAVYLCASSPYDRDRTYEQYFGPGTRLTVT.

The CDR3 spells CASSGGSSYNEQFF. The CDR3 nucleotides are TGTGCCAGCAGTGGTGGCAGCTCCTACAATGAGCAGTTCTTC. The rearrangement joins TRBV2 to TRBJ2-1; D is unclear. There are 14 residues in the CDR3. Germline-derived CDR1 and CDR2 are SNHLY and FYNNEI. The V end lost 4 bases, the J end lost 0 bases, and 7 bases lay between the germline ends.

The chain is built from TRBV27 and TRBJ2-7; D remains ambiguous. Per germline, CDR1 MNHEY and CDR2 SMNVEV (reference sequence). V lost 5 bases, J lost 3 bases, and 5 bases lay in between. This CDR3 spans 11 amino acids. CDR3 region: CASSPNYEQYF. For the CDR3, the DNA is TGTGCCAGCAGTCCCAACTACGAGCAGTACTTC.

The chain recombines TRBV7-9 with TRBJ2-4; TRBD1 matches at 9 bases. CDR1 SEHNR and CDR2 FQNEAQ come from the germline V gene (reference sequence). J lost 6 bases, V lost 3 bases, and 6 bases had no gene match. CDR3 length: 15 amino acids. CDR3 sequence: CASSLRADRGNIQYF. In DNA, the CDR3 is TGTGCCAGCAGCTTGCGGGCGGACAGGGGAAACATTCAGTACTTC.